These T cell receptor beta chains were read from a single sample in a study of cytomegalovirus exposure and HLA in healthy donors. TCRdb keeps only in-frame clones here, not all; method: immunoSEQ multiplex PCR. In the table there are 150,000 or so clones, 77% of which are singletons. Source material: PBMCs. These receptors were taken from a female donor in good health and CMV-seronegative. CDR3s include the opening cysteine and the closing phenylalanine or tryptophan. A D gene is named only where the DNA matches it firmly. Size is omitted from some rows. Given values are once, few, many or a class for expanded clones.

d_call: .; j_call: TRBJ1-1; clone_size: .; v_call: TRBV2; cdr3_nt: TGTGCCAGCAGTGAAGCTCGTTGTCGAGCTTTCTTT; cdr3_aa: CASSEARCRAFF
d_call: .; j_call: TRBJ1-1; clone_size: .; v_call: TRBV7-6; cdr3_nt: TGTGCCAGCAGCTTATCGGGGGGGAGGGACACTGAAGCTTTCTTT; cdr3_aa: CASSLSGGRDTEAFF
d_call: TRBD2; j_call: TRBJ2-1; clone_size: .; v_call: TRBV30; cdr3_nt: TGTGCCTGGCAGCCGGGACTAGCGGGAGAGGCGCAGTTCTTC; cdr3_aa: CAWQPGLAGEAQFF
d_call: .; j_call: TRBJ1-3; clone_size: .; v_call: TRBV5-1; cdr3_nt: TGCGCCAGCAGCTTGGCAAACAGCGGGCCGATTAACTCTGGAAACACCATATATTTT; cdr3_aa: CASSLANSGPINSGNTIYF
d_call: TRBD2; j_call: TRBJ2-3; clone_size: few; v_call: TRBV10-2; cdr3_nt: TGCGCCAGCAGTGAAAGGGGCGGGAGAACAGATACGCAGTATTTT; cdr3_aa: CASSERGGRTDTQYF
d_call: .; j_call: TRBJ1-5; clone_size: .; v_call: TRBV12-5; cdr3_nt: TGTGCTAGTGGTTTGGTAATAAGGGACACGGGCGGCAATCAGCCCCAGCATTTT; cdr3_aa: CASGLVIRDTGGNQPQHF
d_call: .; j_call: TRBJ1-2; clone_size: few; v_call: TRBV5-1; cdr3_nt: TGCGCCAGCAGCCCCGGTGAGGGTGCCTATGGCTACACCTTC; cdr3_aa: CASSPGEGAYGYTF
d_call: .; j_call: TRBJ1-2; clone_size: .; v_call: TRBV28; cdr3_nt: TGTGCCAGCAACTTTCAGGGTGCTAACTATGGCTACACCTTC; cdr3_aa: CASNFQGANYGYTF
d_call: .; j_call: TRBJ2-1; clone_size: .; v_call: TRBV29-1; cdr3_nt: TGCAGCGTCCGAGGCTCCGGGGGAGTATACAATGAGCAGTTCTTC; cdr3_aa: CSVRGSGGVYNEQFF
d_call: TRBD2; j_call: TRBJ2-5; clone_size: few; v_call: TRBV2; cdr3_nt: TGTGCCAGCAGTGAGTTAGCGGGAGGGCTAGGGCAAGAGACCCAGTACTTC; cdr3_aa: CASSELAGGLGQETQYF
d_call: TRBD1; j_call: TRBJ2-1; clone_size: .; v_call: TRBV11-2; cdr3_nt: TGTGCCAGCAGCTCCCTCCCCACCGGGACAGCGTACAATGAGCAGTTCTTC; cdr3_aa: CASSSLPTGTAYNEQFF
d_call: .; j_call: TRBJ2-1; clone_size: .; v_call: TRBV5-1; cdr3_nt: TGCGCCAGCAGCGGGGGCGCCTACAATGAGCAGTTCTTC; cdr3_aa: CASSGGAYNEQFF
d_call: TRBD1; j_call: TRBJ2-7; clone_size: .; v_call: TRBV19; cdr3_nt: TGTGCCAGCACATCCGGGACAGGGCCTCTAGTTGAGCAGTACTTC; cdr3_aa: CASTSGTGPLVEQYF
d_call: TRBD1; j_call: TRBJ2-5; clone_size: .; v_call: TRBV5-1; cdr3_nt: TGCGCCAGCAGCGTATCCGGGACAGGGGGCTGGGAGACCCAGTACTTC; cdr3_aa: CASSVSGTGGWETQYF
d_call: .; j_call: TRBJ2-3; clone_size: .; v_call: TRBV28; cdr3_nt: TGTGCCAGCACCGAGCGGGTAAACACAGATACGCAGTATTTT; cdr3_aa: CASTERVNTDTQYF
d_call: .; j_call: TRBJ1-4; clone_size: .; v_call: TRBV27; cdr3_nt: TGTGCCAGCAGTTTAGTTCCGAGTGAAAAACTGTTTTTT; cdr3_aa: CASSLVPSEKLFF
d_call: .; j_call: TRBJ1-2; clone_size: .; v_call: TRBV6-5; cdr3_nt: TGTGCCAGCAGCTGGGCGGGTAATTCAGGGGATGGCTACACCTTC; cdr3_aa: CASSWAGNSGDGYTF
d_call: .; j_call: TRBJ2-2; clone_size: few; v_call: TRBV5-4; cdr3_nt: TGTGCCAGCAGCTTGGATCAGGGTTTTGGCACCGGGGAGCTGTTTTTT; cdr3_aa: CASSLDQGFGTGELFF
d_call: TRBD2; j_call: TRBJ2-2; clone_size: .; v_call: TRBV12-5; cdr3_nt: TGTGCTAGTGGTTTAGCTAGCGGGAACACCGGGGAGCTGTTTTTT; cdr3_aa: CASGLASGNTGELFF
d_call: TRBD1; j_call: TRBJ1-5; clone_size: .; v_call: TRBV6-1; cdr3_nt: TGTGCCAGCAGTGAGAGGACAGGGGCGTACAATCAGCCTCAGCATTTT; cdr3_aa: CASSERTGAYNQPQHF
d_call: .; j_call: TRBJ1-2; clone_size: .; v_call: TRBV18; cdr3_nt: TGTGCCAGCTCACCCCTCGGGGAGGGCTACACCTTC; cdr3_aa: CASSPLGEGYTF
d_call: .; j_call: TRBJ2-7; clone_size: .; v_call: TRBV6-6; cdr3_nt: TGTGCCAGCTCCCCAACAGGGCACTACGAGCAGTACTTC; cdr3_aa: CASSPTGHYEQYF
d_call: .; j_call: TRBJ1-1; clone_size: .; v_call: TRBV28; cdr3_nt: TGTGCCAGCAGTTTTTCAGAGACTATGAACACTGAAGCTTTCTTT; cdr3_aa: CASSFSETMNTEAFF
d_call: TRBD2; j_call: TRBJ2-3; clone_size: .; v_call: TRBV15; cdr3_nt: TGTGCCACCAGCAGAGCCTTCGGAGCGGGGAGCACAGATACGCAGTATTTT; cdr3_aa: CATSRAFGAGSTDTQYF
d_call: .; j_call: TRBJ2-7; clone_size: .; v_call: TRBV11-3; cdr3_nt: TGTGCCAGCAGCTTAGTCGCGGCTTCCTACGAGCAGTACTTC; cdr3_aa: CASSLVAASYEQYF
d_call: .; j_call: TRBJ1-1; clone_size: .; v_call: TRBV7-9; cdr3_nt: TGTTCCAGCAGCTTGGGTTCGGCAGGGCCGAACACTGAAGCTTTCTTT; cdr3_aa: CSSSLGSAGPNTEAFF